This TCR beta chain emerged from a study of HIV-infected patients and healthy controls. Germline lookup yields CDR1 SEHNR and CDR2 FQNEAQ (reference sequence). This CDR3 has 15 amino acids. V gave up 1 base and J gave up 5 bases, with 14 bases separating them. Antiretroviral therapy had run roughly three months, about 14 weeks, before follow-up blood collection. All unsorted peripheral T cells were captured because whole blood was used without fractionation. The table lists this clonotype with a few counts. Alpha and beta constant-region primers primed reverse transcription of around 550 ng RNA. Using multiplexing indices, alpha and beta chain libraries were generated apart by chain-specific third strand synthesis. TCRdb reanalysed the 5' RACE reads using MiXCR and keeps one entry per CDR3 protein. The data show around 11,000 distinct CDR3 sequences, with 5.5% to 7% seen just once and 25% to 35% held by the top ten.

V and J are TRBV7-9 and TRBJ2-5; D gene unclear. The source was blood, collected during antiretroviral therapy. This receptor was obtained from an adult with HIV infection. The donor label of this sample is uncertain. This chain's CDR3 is CASSLGDDRGETQYF. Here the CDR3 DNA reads TGTGCCAGCAGCTTAGGAGATGATAGAGGCGAGACCCAGTACTTC.